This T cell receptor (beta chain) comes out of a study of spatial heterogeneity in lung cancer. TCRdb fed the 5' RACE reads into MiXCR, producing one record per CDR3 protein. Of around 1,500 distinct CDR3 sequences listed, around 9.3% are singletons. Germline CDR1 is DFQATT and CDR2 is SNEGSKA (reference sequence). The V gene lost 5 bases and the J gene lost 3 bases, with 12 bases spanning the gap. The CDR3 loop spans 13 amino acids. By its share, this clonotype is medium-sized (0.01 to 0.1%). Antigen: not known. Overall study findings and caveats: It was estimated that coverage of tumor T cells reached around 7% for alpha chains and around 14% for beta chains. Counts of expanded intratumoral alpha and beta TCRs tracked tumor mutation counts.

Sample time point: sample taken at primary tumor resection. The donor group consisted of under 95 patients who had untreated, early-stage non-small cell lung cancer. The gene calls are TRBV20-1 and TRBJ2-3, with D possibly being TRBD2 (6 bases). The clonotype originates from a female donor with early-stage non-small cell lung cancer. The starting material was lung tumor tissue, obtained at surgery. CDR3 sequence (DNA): TGCAGTGCTGGGGCTAGCGTGACAGATACGCAGTATTTT. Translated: CSAGASVTDTQYF.